The 9 T cell receptor beta chains below all came from one sample that was sequenced in a study of blood T cell repertoires in COVID-19. Here immunoSEQ multiplex PCR was the method, and the copy in TCRdb shows in-frame clones only, minus some. Among about 18,000 clones listed, approximately 80% were seen once. Specimen: peripheral blood. The origin of the receptors is a man older than 75 with acute or convalescent COVID-19.

As DNA, the CDR3 is TGTGCCAGCAGTCCGGACAGGGTCTACGAGCAGTACTTC. Amino acid sequence: CASSPDRVYEQYF. The V call is TRBV6-5, the J call TRBJ2-7; 8 nucleotides align to TRBD1. Trimming cost V 5 bases and J 3 bases; bases outside gene matches: 3. Germline CDR1 is MNHEY and CDR2 is SVGAGI. The CDR3 sequence is 13 residues long.

This clone occurred a few times. V and J are TRBV7-9 and TRBJ1-1; D not certain. Germline CDR1 and CDR2: SEHNR and FQNEAQ (reference sequence). The CDR3 totals 13 residues. V lost 5 bases, J lost 4 bases, and 11 bases lay in between. The CDR3 DNA reads as TGTGCCAGCAGCGAGGATCTTTTCACTGAAGCTTTCTTT. It encodes CASSEDLFTEAFF.

The sample holds one count of this clone. The chain combines TRBV24-1 with TRBJ2-7; 11 nucleotides agree with TRBD1. The V segment lost 4 bases and the J segment 4 bases; nucleotides outside the gene matches: 5. The CDR3 covers 15 residues. The germline gives CDR1 KGHDR, CDR2 SFDVKD. The CDR3 DNA sequence: TGTGCCACCAGTGAAGGGACAGGGGGAAGGTACGAGCAGTACTTC. Translated, it gives CATSEGTGGRYEQYF.

This chain links TRBV19 with TRBJ1-2; a possible D gene is TRBD1 (6 bases). The CDR3 contains 15 residues. The germline gives CDR1 LNHDA, CDR2 SQIVND (reference sequence). The germline V and J ends were trimmed by 4 bases and 5 bases, with 17 bases remaining between them. In DNA, the CDR3 is TGTGCCAGTAGTACTGGACCAGGGGTGCGGTATGGCTACACCTTC. Encoded protein: CASSTGPGVRYGYTF.

The V call is TRBV4-3, the J call TRBJ2-1; D ambiguous. The germline V gene has CDR1 LGHNA and CDR2 YSLEER. The V and J ends lost 1 base and 4 bases respectively, with 8 bases between them. The CDR3 length is 14 residues. CDR3 region: CASSQGLNYNEQFF. In nucleotides, the CDR3 is TGCGCCAGCAGCCAAGGTTTAAATTACAATGAGCAGTTCTTC.

In its sample, this clone was seen a few times. This chain connects TRBV30 to TRBJ1-3; 8 positions agree with TRBD1. CDR3 length equals 16 residues. V lost 4 bases and J lost 0; bases outside the gene matches: 8. Germline lookup yields CDR1 GTSNPN and CDR2 SVGIG (reference sequence). The CDR3 is CAWTLGQGHSGNTIYF. The DNA of the CDR3 is TGTGCCTGGACTTTAGGACAGGGCCACTCTGGAAACACCATATATTTT.

The chain uses TRBV7-2 and TRBJ2-3; D call uncertain. Per the germline V gene, CDR1 is SGHTA and CDR2 is FQGNSA. V gave up 3 bases and J gave up 2 bases, with 6 bases separating them. The CDR3 runs to 13 residues. The DNA for the CDR3 is TGTGCCAGCAGCTTTTCTTACACAGATACGCAGTATTTT. It yields the protein CASSFSYTDTQYF.

This chain links TRBV29-1 with TRBJ2-3; the D is unclear. This CDR3 region has 12 residues. The germline V and J ends were trimmed by 6 bases and 0 bases, with 7 bases remaining between them. The V gene's germline CDR1 is SQVTM and CDR2 ANQGSEA. This CDR3 reads CSVLTSTDTQYF. The CDR3 DNA reads as TGCAGCGTCCTGACTAGCACAGATACGCAGTATTTT.

This sequence joins TRBV9 and TRBJ2-3, with 9 bases matching TRBD2. J gave up 2 bases and V 2 bases, and 3 bases lay outside the gene matches. Germline V gives CDR1 SGDLS, CDR2 YYNGEE. CDR3 length: 15 amino acids. CDR3 DNA sequence: TGTGCCAGCAGCGTTAGCGGGGGCCACACAGATACGCAGTATTTT. It codes for CASSVSGGHTDTQYF.